A single sample gave rise to the 20 T cell receptor beta chains below, sequenced in a study of vaccination effects on CD4 cells after COVID-19. In the ViraFEST assay, antigen-specific CD4+ clonotypes were identified by expansion after peptide-pool stimulation. After around 10 days in culture, the CD4+ T cells were isolated. Two-dose vaccination with either BNT162b2 or mRNA-1273 was given to the participants. Profiling relied on immunoSEQ multiplex PCR, and the TCRdb table lists in-frame clones only, not all of them. This sample has around 22,000 clones, with about 72% found just once. No antigen has been identified for these receptors. The material sequenced was CD4+ T cells from PBMCs cultured with HCoV-229E spike peptides, taken after COVID-19 vaccination. Source of these receptors: a human donor who received a COVID-19 vaccine.

The count of this clone is one. The gene calls are TRBV24-1 and TRBJ2-3; D is unresolved. The CDR3 length is 18 residues. Trimming stripped 2 bases from V and 1 base from J, with 18 bases between. Germline V lookup: CDR1 KGHDR, CDR2 SFDVKD. CDR3 nucleotides: TGTGCCACCAGTGATTCGACGAATTGGGCGGAGCGCACAGATACGCAGTATTTT. It translates to CATSDSTNWAERTDTQYF.

This rearrangement joins TRBV7-2 to TRBJ2-5, with D possibly being TRBD2 (5 bases). The CDR3 sequence is 15 residues long. Per the germline V gene, CDR1 is SGHTA and CDR2 is FQGNSA. Trimming cost V 6 bases and J 3 bases, with 17 bases left between them. CDR3 residues: CASSSKAGQKETQYF. The CDR3 nucleotides are TGTGCCAGCAGTTCCAAGGCGGGCCAAAAAGAGACCCAGTACTTC.

CDR3 residues: CASSAGTGGQPQHF. Written as DNA, the CDR3 is TGTGCCAGCAGTGCCGGGACAGGGGGTCAGCCCCAGCATTTT. J is TRBJ1-5 and V is TRBV2; 11 bases map to TRBD1. J gave up 6 bases and V 4 bases, and 2 bases lay outside the gene matches. This CDR3 region has 14 residues. Germline-derived CDR1 and CDR2 are SNHLY and FYNNEI.

The CDR3 region is CATSVWDRDHYGYTF. In DNA form, the CDR3 reads TGTGCCACCAGTGTTTGGGACAGGGACCACTATGGCTACACCTTC. J is TRBJ1-2 and V is TRBV24-1, with 9 bases matching TRBD1. The CDR3 loop spans 15 amino acids. Germline CDR1 KGHDR, CDR2 SFDVKD. With 5 bases clipped from V and 3 bases from J, the junction kept 6 bases outside the gene matches.

The V and J genes are TRBV19 and TRBJ1-1, with 7 bases aligning to TRBD1. The V gene's germline CDR1 is LNHDA and CDR2 SQIVND (reference sequence). With V trimmed by 7 bases and J by 0 bases, 8 bases remained unmatched. The CDR3 spans 15 residues. The CDR3 DNA is TGTGCCAGTACCAAGGACAGGAGCCTGAACACTGAAGCTTTCTTT. Translating it yields CASTKDRSLNTEAFF.

J is TRBJ2-1 and V is TRBV19, with 10 nucleotides matching TRBD1. Germline values: CDR1 LNHDA, CDR2 SQIVND (reference sequence). The CDR3 sequence is 15 residues long. J gave up 4 bases and V 3 bases, and 3 bases lay outside the gene matches. The CDR3 DNA reads as TGTGCCAGTAGTATTCGGACAGGGGGGTACAATGAGCAGTTCTTC. It encodes CASSIRTGGYNEQFF. Full variable domain (remainder filled in from reference TRBV19 and TRBJ2-1): DGGITQSPKYLFRKEGQNVTLSCEQNLNHDAMYWYRQDPGQGLRLIYYSQIVNDFQKGDIAEGYSVSREKKESFPLTVTSAQKNPTAFYLCASSIRTGGYNEQFFGPGTRLTVL.

The chain combines TRBV11-2 with TRBJ1-4; a weak D match, TRBD1 (5 bases). V was clipped by 5 bases and J by 3 bases, with 13 bases between them. The germline gives CDR1 SGHAT, CDR2 FQNNGV. The CDR3 is made up of 15 amino acids. Here the CDR3 reads CASSTSGTANEKLFF. In DNA form, the CDR3 reads TGTGCCAGCAGCACATCCGGGACGGCTAATGAAAAACTGTTTTTT.

This clone was picked up one time. The J gene is TRBJ1-1, the V gene TRBV19; D is undetermined. The CDR3 is 15 residues long. V shed 3 bases and J shed 6 bases, with 17 bases lying between them. CDR1 is LNHDA, CDR2 SQIVND, per germline (reference sequence). The CDR3 protein is CASSINPQSNAEAFF. DNA of the CDR3: TGTGCCAGTAGTATTAATCCTCAGTCGAATGCTGAAGCTTTCTTT.

The V and J genes are TRBV6-5 and TRBJ2-7; D is uncertain. The CDR3 is 13 amino acids. Germline CDR1 reads MNHEY; CDR2 reads SVGAGI. V lost 2 bases and J 7 bases, leaving 12 bases between the germline ends. The CDR3: CASSYTPSSEQYF. The CDR3 DNA follows: TGTGCCAGCAGTTACACCCCCAGCTCGGAGCAGTACTTC.

This chain links TRBV6-5 with TRBJ2-7; D is perhaps TRBD1 or TRBD2 (5 bases each). The germline CDR1 and CDR2 sequences are MNHEY and SVGAGI. The CDR3 sequence is 14 residues long. Between the trimmed V and J ends, which lost 5 bases and 2 bases, there was a span of 13 bases. CDR3 coding DNA: TGTGCCAGCAGTCCCGTCTGGGACGCCTACGAGCAGTACTTC. It is translated as CASSPVWDAYEQYF.

This clone was picked up a small number of times. This rearrangement joins TRBV6-5 to TRBJ1-3, with D perhaps matching TRBD1 (5 bases). V lost 6 bases and J lost 7, with 16 bases in between. The CDR3 is 14 amino acids. CDR1 is MNHEY, CDR2 SVGAGI, per germline. The CDR3 region has the DNA TGTGCCAGCAGGACAGAGGCTCGGAGGAACACCATATATTTT. Protein sequence: CASRTEARRNTIYF.

This chain connects TRBV27 to TRBJ1-2; 10 bases match TRBD1. V was pared by 7 bases and J by 4 bases, with 15 bases of the junction left unmatched. The CDR3 is 17 residues long. Germline CDR1 reads MNHEY; CDR2 reads SMNVEV (reference sequence). CDR3 sequence (DNA): TGTGCCAGCAAACCTGGGACAGGGGTGGGCATAAGCTATGGCTACACCTTC. Protein product: CASKPGTGVGISYGYTF.

V usage is TRBV6-5 and J usage is TRBJ1-6; maybe TRBD1 (5 bases). Per germline, CDR1 MNHEY and CDR2 SVGAGI. The V gene lost 5 bases and the J gene lost 13 bases, with 21 bases spanning the gap. The CDR3 runs to 15 residues. The CDR3 loop is CASSPTGARTSPLHF. The CDR3 DNA follows: TGTGCCAGCAGTCCCACCGGGGCCCGAACCTCGCCCCTCCACTTT.

V and J are TRBV5-1 and TRBJ2-7; the D gene is possibly TRBD2 (6 bases). The CDR3 spans 15 residues. Germline V CDR1 and CDR2: SGHRS, YFSETQ. Between the trimmed V and J ends, which lost 0 bases and 7 bases, there was a span of 17 bases. The CDR3 nucleotides are TGCGCCAGCAGCTTGGCGGGACCGCGGGGTGGAGAGCAGTACTTC. Its translation: CASSLAGPRGGEQYF.

The chain links TRBV29-1 to TRBJ2-5; D possibly uses TRBD1 or TRBD2 (5 bases each). The CDR3 length is 17 residues. The germline CDR1 and CDR2 sequences are SQVTM and ANQGSEA. V shed 7 bases and J shed 4 bases, with 28 bases lying between them. The CDR3 DNA is TGCAGCGGTGCAATTATTACCGGGACCCAGCTTCGAGAGACCCAGTACTTC. Encoded protein: CSGAIITGTQLRETQYF.

The chain carries TRBV10-3 and TRBJ2-2; 10 positions agree with TRBD1. Germline V gene sequence: CDR1 ENHRY, CDR2 SYGVKD. The CDR3 is 16 residues long. The junction had 7 bases not matched to a gene; V was cut back by 4 bases and J by 5 bases. CDR3 sequence reads: CAISGVGQGRTGELFF. CDR3 bases: TGTGCCATCAGTGGGGTGGGACAGGGGCGAACCGGGGAGCTGTTTTTT.

V is TRBV5-8 and J is TRBJ2-7; the match to TRBD1 covers 7 bases. With V trimmed by 5 bases and J by 2 bases, 4 bases remained unmatched. There are 13 residues in the CDR3. Germline CDR1 SGHTS, CDR2 YDEGEE. The CDR3 is CASSHGTAYEQYF. CDR3 DNA: TGTGCCAGCAGTCACGGGACAGCCTACGAGCAGTACTTC. Together with reference TRBV5-8 and TRBJ2-7, the CDR3 gives the full variable domain: EAGVTQSPTHLIKTRGQQATLRCSPISGHTSVYWYQQALGLGLQFLLWYDEGEERNRGNFPPRFSGRQFPNYSSELNVNALELEDSALYLCASSHGTAYEQYFGPGTRLTVT.

This rearrangement joins TRBV25-1 to TRBJ1-4; no firm D call. CDR3 length equals 13 residues. With 6 bases removed from V and 8 bases from J, the gap between germline ends came to 13 bases. CDR1 is MGHDK, CDR2 SYGVNS, per germline. CDR3 region: CASRDGGWEKLFF. The CDR3, as DNA: TGTGCCAGCAGAGATGGAGGATGGGAAAAACTGTTTTTT.

This chain uses TRBV6-6 with TRBJ2-1; 7 positions agree with TRBD2. V shed 6 bases, J shed 14 bases, and the junction held 7 bases outside the gene matches. CDR1 MNHNY and CDR2 SVGAGI come from the germline V gene (reference sequence). The CDR3 totals 11 residues. In nucleotides, the CDR3 is TGTGCCAGCAGCATTAGCGGGCTAAAGTTCTTC. This codes for CASSISGLKFF.

This rearrangement joins TRBV4-2 to TRBJ2-3; 16 nucleotides agree with TRBD2. This CDR3 has 18 amino acids. CDR1 and CDR2 from the germline V gene are LGHNA and YNFKEQ. Trimming cost V 4 bases and J 5 bases; bases outside gene matches: 9. This CDR3 is CASSPGLAGGPGEDTQYF. The CDR3 DNA reads TGTGCCAGCAGCCCGGGACTAGCGGGAGGGCCGGGGGAAGATACGCAGTATTTT.